This T cell receptor (beta chain) stems from a study of regulatory T cells in long-lasting Graves disease. The time point here: newly diagnosed GD, antithyroid drugs for less than 3 months. RNA from PBMCs was the source of the TCR library. Germline-derived CDR1 and CDR2 are LGHNT and FRNRAP. V was pared by 1 base and J by 9 bases, with 0 bases of the junction left unmatched. This CDR3 contains 12 residues. Construction of TCR beta libraries relied on iRepertoire HTBI primers and on Arm-PCR targeting CDR3 regions. One entry per CDR3 protein, called by TCRdb with MiXCR from the multiplex PCR reads. The sample has some 200,000 distinct CDR3 sequences, around a fifth seen once. General study results and limits: Repertoires from persistent disease leaned toward TRBV28, TRBJ1-2 and TRBJ2-5.

This clonotype showed up many times. What it recognizes is unknown. The same data also went into a second study, on T cells in Graves' hyperthyroidism and ophthalmopathy.

This clonotype originated in a woman younger than 45 with Graves disease. The material was peripheral blood mononuclear cells (PBMCs), obtained at new diagnosis, from a patient treated with antithyroid drugs. This chain links TRBV12-5 with TRBJ1-1, with 9 bases that match TRBD1. The CDR3 bases are TGTGCTAGTGGTTTGGACAGGGGGCAAGCTTTCTTT. Residues: CASGLDRGQAFF.